This T cell receptor beta chain stems from a study of monozygotic twins with cystic fibrosis. This CDR3 spans 15 amino acids. V dropped 3 bases and J dropped 0 bases, with 9 bases sitting between them. Germline CDR1 and CDR2: LNHDA and SQIVND (reference sequence). This clone was observed a handful of times. Method: immunoSEQ multiplex PCR; TCRdb's copy keeps in-frame clones and lacks some. Here the sample spans around 34,000 clones, roughly nine tenths being singletons. The sequenced material came from blood. This sequence joins TRBV19 and TRBJ1-5, with D maybe TRBD1 (6 bases). The source of this sequence is a girl aged 2-15 years with cystic fibrosis. As DNA, the CDR3 is TGTGCCAGTAGTATGGGCAGGGGTAGCAATCAGCCCCAGCATTTT. As protein: CASSMGRGSNQPQHF.